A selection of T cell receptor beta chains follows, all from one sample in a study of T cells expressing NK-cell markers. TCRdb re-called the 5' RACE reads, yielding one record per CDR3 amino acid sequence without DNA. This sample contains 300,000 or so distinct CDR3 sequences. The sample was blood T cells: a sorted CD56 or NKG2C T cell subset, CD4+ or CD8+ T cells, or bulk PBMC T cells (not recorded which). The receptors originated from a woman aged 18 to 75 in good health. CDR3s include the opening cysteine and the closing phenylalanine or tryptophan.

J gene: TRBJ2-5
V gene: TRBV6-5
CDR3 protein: CASSYSWQGQETQYF

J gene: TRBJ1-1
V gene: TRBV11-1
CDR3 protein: CASSTSWVNTEAFF

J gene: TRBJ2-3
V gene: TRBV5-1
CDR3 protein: CASSLGLAKDTQYF

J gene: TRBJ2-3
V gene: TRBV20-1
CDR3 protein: CSATELAGVTDTQYF

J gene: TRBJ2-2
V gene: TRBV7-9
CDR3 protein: CASSFVGLGGAGELFF

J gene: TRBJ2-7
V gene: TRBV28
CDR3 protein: CASSHTPRVRRTYEQYF

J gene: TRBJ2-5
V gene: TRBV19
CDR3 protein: CASSPIGETQYF

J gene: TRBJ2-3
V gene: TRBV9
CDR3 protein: CASSEALGAQGTDTQYF

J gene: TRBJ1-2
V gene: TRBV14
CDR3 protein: CASSRQTGPYGYTF

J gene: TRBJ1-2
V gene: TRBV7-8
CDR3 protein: CANSFGTFDGYTF

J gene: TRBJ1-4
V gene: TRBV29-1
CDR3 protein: CSVGFRGSEKLFF

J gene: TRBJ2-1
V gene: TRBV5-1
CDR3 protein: CASSTGQGRVDEQFF

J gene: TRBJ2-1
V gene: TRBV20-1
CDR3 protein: CSAITGTRNEQFF

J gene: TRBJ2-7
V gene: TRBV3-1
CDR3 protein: CASSPSAGEQYF

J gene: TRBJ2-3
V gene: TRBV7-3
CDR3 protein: CASSRQITDTQYF

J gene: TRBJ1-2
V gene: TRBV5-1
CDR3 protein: CASSLGAYGYTF

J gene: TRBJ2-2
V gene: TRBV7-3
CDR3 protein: CASSLNTAGELFF

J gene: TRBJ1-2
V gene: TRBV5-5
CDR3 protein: CASSPREGPNYGYTF

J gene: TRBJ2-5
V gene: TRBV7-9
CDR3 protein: CASGRRTEQETQYF

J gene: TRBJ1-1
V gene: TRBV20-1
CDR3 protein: CSARTANTEAFF

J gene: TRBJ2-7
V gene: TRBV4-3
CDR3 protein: CASSQEVSGTGTYEQYF

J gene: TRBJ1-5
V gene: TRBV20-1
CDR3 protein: CSAQTGSNQPQHF

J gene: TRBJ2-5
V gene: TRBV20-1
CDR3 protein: CSVNPRGSRQGTQYF

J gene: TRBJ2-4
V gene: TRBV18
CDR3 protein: CASSPPNPRDIQYF

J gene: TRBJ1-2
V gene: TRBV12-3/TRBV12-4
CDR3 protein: CASSLGTGFNYGYTF

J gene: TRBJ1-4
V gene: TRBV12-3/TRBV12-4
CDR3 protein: CASSRDATNEKLFF

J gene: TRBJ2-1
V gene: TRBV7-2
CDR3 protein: CASSPRLAGAGEQFF

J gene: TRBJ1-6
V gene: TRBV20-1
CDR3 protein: CSASGGASYNSPLHF

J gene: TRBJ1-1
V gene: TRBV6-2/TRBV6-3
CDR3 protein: CASSYVGGRDTEAFF

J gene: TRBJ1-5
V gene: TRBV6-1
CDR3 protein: CASRPDRGSQPQHF

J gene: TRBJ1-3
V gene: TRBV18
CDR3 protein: CASSPLGVSGNTIYF

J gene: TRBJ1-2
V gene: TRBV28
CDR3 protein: CASSSRGGRGYTF

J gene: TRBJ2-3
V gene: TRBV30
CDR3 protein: CAWSGRGYGTDTQYF

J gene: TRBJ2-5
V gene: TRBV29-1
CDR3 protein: CSVGPGAIGETQYF

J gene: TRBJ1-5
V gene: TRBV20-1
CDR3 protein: CSAKGAGNQPQHF

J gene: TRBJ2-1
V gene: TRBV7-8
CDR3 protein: CASSRGLAQSSYNEQFF

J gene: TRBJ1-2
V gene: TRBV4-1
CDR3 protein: CATHGGDYGYTF

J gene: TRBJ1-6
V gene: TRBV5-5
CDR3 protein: CASSPWTGRASPLHF

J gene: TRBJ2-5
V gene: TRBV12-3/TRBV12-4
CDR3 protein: CASSWTSGRQETQYF

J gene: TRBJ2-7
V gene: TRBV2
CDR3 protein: CASNADSEGYEQYF

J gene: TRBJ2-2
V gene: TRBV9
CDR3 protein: CASSTAGGPRELFF

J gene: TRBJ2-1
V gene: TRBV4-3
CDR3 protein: CASSPIGTGFVNEQFF

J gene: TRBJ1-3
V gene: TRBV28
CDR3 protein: CASSIPGASGNTIYF

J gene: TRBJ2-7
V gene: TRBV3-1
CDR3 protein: CASSRGTGYVYEQYF

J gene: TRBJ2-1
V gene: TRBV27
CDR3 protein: CASSPAGLPMYNEQFF

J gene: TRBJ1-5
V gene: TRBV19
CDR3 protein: CASSMAVLSNQPQHF

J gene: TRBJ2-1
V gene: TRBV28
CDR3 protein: CANARGASYNEQFF

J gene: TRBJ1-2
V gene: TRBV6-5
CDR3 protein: CASSYSGHYTF

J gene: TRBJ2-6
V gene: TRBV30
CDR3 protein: CAWEGTGYSGANVLTF

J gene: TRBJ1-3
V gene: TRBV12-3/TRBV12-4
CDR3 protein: CASRPSPGNTIYF

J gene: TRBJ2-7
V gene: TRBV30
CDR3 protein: CAGTSGMYEQYF

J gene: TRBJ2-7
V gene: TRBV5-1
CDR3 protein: CASRVTSGSGEQYF

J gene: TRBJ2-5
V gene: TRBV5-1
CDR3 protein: CASSPGAGSEKTQYF

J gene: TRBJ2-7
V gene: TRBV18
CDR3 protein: CASLVGNSYEQYF